This paragraph covers one T cell receptor beta chain sequence. This record comes from a study of blood T cell repertoires in COVID-19. Study-level background: T cells, B-cell-depleted T cells, or PBMCs provided the cDNA or gDNA that served as material.

Sequencing used immunoSEQ multiplex PCR; TCRdb keeps in-frame clones, though not all of them. The sample lists about 200,000 clones; just under 85% were seen once. The junction had 7 bases not matched to a gene; V was cut back by 6 bases and J by 6 bases. Germline loops: CDR1 MNHEY, CDR2 SVGAGI. The CDR3 runs 14 residues. The TCR was taken from a woman aged 70-85 years with active or convalescent COVID-19. Source material: peripheral blood. This chain uses TRBV6-5 with TRBJ1-5, with 8 bases that match TRBD1. CDR3 nucleotide sequence: TGTGCCAGCAGGGTGACAGGGGTCAGTCAGCCCCAGCATTTT. Encoded protein: CASRVTGVSQPQHF.